What follows is one T cell receptor (beta chain) and its context. Its matching antigen is unknown. This specimen comes from a study of molecular identifiers for immune sequencing clone quantification. Each CDR3 protein gets one entry after TCRdb re-called the PCR reads with MiXCR. The sample holds 85,000 to 100,000 distinct CDR3 sequences, 21% seen once. Study conclusions and caveats: Identical barcode-sharing TCR molecules could lead to underestimated sizes for highly expanded clones.

The sample comprised naive CD8+ T cells from blood, with Jurkat cell RNA spiked in. The subset is: FACS-sorted CD8+CD4-CCR7+CD45RA+ naive T cells. The sequence came from a human donor in good health. Some libraries in this study had Jurkat cell RNA spiked in.

CDR3 protein: CASSQDRVKWLGNTGELFF. The CDR3 DNA reads as TGTGCCAGCAGCCAAGATAGGGTTAAGTGGCTGGGGAACACCGGGGAGCTGTTTTTT. J is TRBJ2-2 and V is TRBV14; no definite D call. The V end was cut by 0 bases, the J end by 1 base, with 18 bases between. The CDR3 has 19 residues. Per germline, CDR1 SGHDN and CDR2 FVKESK.